This passage covers 9 T cell receptor beta chains from one sample sequenced in a study of shared clonotypes between healthy human individuals. Libraries were prepared by immunoSEQ multiplex PCR; TCRdb keeps only in-frame clonotypes and omits some of them. The sample lists fewer than 600,000 clones; approximately 77% were seen once. Sequencing used PBMCs. These receptors were taken from a middle-aged woman in good health. Some clones in this sample may be carry-over from other donors' samples.

The genes are TRBV5-6 and TRBJ1-1; unclear D gene. Per germline, CDR1 SGHDT and CDR2 YYEEEE. With 4 bases removed from V and 1 base from J, the gap between germline ends came to 8 bases. This CDR3 comprises 13 residues. The CDR3 is CASSLRQNTEAFF. The CDR3 bases are TGTGCCAGCAGCCTTAGACAGAACACTGAAGCTTTCTTT.

V gene TRBV10-3 combines with J gene TRBJ2-7, with D possibly TRBD2 on 6 matching bases. Germline lookup yields CDR1 ENHRY and CDR2 SYGVKD. The ends were cut back, 6 bases at V and 7 bases at J, with 19 bases in the middle. The CDR3 spans 14 residues. CDR3 protein: CAISPGGNRGEQYF. The CDR3 nucleotides read TGTGCCATCAGCCCCGGGGGAAACCGGGGGGAGCAGTACTTC.

As concerns this clone: This sequence is one base from a far larger clone and is likely a read error. The chain has TRBV6-4 and TRBJ2-1, with TRBD2 identical over 8 bases. The germline gives CDR1 MRHNA, CDR2 SNTAGT. The CDR3 loop spans 15 amino acids. CDR3 sequence reads: CANSDSSGSYNEQFF. The DNA for the CDR3 is TGTGCCAACAGTGACTCTAGCGGGTCCTACAATGAGCAGTTCTTC.

Regarding this clone: A far more abundant clone sits one base away, making this likely a read error. The CDR3: CASSLGGVGGNPYERYF. The DNA for the CDR3 is TGTGCCAGCAGCTTGGGTGGCGTCGGGGGGAACCCCTACGAGCGGTACTTC. The rearrangement joins TRBV5-4 to TRBJ2-7; 7 bases match TRBD2. This CDR3 spans 17 amino acids. Looked up from germline, CDR1 is SGHNT and CDR2 is YYREEE (reference sequence).

In this sample, this clone turned up many times. The sample has other DNA sequences that encode this CDR3 too. This rearrangement joins TRBV4-3 to TRBJ2-3, with 10 bases identical to TRBD2. The CDR3 loop spans 14 amino acids. Trimming took 4 bases from V and 5 from J; bases not matched to a gene: 3. Germline loops: CDR1 LGHNA, CDR2 YSLEER. The CDR3: CASSRLAGVDTQYF. In DNA, the CDR3 is TGCGCCAGCAGCCGCCTAGCGGGAGTAGATACGCAGTATTTT.

This clone was picked up many times. The V gene is TRBV27, the J gene TRBJ1-4; 7 positions agree with TRBD1. Germline V CDR1 and CDR2: MNHEY, SMNVEV (reference sequence). V shed 10 bases, J shed 4 bases, and the junction held 6 bases outside the gene matches. The length of the CDR3 is 13 residues. The CDR3 protein is CAMIQGHNEKLFF. In DNA form, the CDR3 reads TGTGCCATGATACAGGGGCATAATGAAAAACTGTTTTTT. Supplemented by reference TRBV27 and TRBJ1-4, the full variable domain reads EAQVTQNPRYLITVTGKKLTVTCSQNMNHEYMSWYRQDPGLGLRQIYYSMNVEVTDKGDVPEGYKVSRKEKRNFPLILESPSPNQTSLYFCAMIQGHNEKLFFGSGTQLSVL.

This clone was counted at least ten times. Other DNA sequences in this specimen translate into the identical CDR3. This chain links TRBV6-4 with TRBJ2-2, with 10 bases fitting TRBD1. CDR3 size: 15 residues. Germline CDR1 and CDR2: MRHNA and SNTAGT. J was trimmed by 3 bases and V by 4 bases; bases with no gene match: 2. CDR3: CASSAGTGDTGELFF. The DNA for the CDR3 is TGTGCCAGCAGTGCCGGGACAGGGGACACCGGGGAGCTGTTTTTT.

The genes are TRBV4-2 and TRBJ1-1, with TRBD1 as a possible D gene (6 bases). Per the germline V gene, CDR1 is LGHNA and CDR2 is YNFKEQ. The length of the CDR3 is 19 residues. Trimming took 2 bases from V and 0 from J, leaving 22 bases between them. In nucleotides, the CDR3 is TGTGCCAGCAGCCAACTTAGGGTACAGGGAATAAAGATGAACACTGAAGCTTTCTTT. It is translated as CASSQLRVQGIKMNTEAFF.

The chain combines TRBV10-3 with TRBJ1-2; no clear D. V lost 3 bases, J lost 1 base, and 6 bases lay in between. Germline V gene sequence: CDR1 ENHRY, CDR2 SYGVKD. The CDR3 is made up of 13 amino acids. CDR3 nucleotide sequence: TGTGCCATCAGTGAACAGATTAACTATGGCTACACCTTC. Protein: CAISEQINYGYTF.